The rows below give T cell receptor beta chains drawn from one sample of a study of shared clonotypes between healthy human individuals. Sequenced by immunoSEQ multiplex PCR; TCRdb stores in-frame clones only, minus some. This repertoire shows hundreds of thousands of clones, 90% to 98% found once; its top ten account for around 0.25%. The specimen sequenced was naive CD8+ T cells sorted from blood. Source of these receptors: a man aged 30 to 39 in good health. Each CDR3 is given with its conserved first and last residue. The order of the fields is D gene, J gene, V gene, CDR3 DNA, CDR3 protein. D genes are given only for firm matches.

NA TRBJ1-5 TRBV4-2 TGTGCCAGCAGCCAAGGACCGGGGGCACAGCCCCAGCATTTT CASSQGPGAQPQHF
TRBD2 TRBJ2-1 TRBV7-9 TGTGCCAGCAGCTCGCCGGGACTAGCGGGCAATGAGCAGTTCTTC CASSSPGLAGNEQFF
NA TRBJ1-1 TRBV9 TGTGCCAGCTCATATTCACAGGCTAACACTGAAGCTTTCTTT CASSYSQANTEAFF
TRBD2 TRBJ2-7 TRBV25-1 TGTGCCAGCAGAGGACTAGCGGGAGTATCTAGTGTGGCCTACGAGCAGTACTTC CASRGLAGVSSVAYEQYF
NA TRBJ2-3 TRBV5-1 TGCGCCAGCAGCAACAGACAGGATGGCACAGATACGCAGTATTTT CASSNRQDGTDTQYF
NA TRBJ2-1 TRBV27 TGTGCCAGCAGTTTATCGTGGGATGGCCTTCCTCTGCGGCAGTTCTTC CASSLSWDGLPLRQFF
TRBD2 TRBJ2-3 TRBV13 TGTGCCAGCAGCTCCCGGACTAGCGGCACAGATACGCAGTATTTT CASSSRTSGTDTQYF
NA TRBJ1-5 TRBV4-1 TGCGCCAGCAGCCCACTCGGGGGGAGAGATCAGCCCCAGCATTTT CASSPLGGRDQPQHF
NA TRBJ2-7 TRBV15 TGTGCCACCAGCAACCGGGACACTCTTCTCTACGAGCAGTACTTC CATSNRDTLLYEQYF
TRBD2 TRBJ2-3 TRBV27 TGTGCCAGCAGTTCTGAACTAGCGGTCACAGATACGCAGTATTTT CASSSELAVTDTQYF
NA TRBJ2-7 TRBV10-3 TGTGCCATCAGTGAGTCTGTGTTTGGGGTCTACGAGCAGTACTTC CAISESVFGVYEQYF
TRBD1 TRBJ1-4 TRBV4-2 TGTGCCAGCCGATCCGGGACAGGGGGTGTAACTAATGAAAAACTGTTTTTT CASRSGTGGVTNEKLFF
NA TRBJ1-2 TRBV2 TGTGCCAGTTATGGGGGCAAAACGCACGGCTACACCTTC CASYGGKTHGYTF
TRBD1 TRBJ2-5 TRBV7-8 TGTGCCAGCAGCCCAGACAGGGGGCTTGGGCAAGAGACCCAGTACTTC CASSPDRGLGQETQYF
TRBD1 TRBJ2-5 TRBV7-9 TGTGCCAGCAGCCCCCGGACAGGGCCCCGCGAGACCCAGTACTTC CASSPRTGPRETQYF
TRBD2 TRBJ2-1 TRBV29-1 TGCAGCGTTGAAAGGGGACTAGCGGGATTCTCTGAGCAGTTCTTC CSVERGLAGFSEQFF
NA TRBJ2-7 TRBV7-6 TGTGCCAGCAGCTTAGCGGGAGAAGCGGACGAGCAGTACTTC CASSLAGEADEQYF
TRBD1 TRBJ2-7 TRBV27 TGTGCCAGCAGTCTCCGACAGGGAGCCTACGAGCAGTACTTC CASSLRQGAYEQYF